This T cell receptor (beta chain) stems from a study of beta chain features in type 1 diabetes. Study findings and constraints: Shorter TCRB CDR3s, moderately but significantly so, were found in Type 1 diabetes patients in all four CD4+ subsets. A potential PCR bias toward shorter templates would be equal in patient and control samples.

The sequenced template was cDNA made from the entire isolated RNA. TCRdb's table, derived via immunoSEQ multiplex PCR, lists solely in-frame clones and lacks some. The sample shows approximately 150,000 clones, 10% to 15% of them seen only once. On this clone: Its target is unknown.

The specimen sequenced was central memory CD4+ T cells from blood. This clonotype was obtained from a man between 18 and 35 years old with type 1 diabetes.

This CDR3 is CAWSVGDARIDRGNNEQFF. CDR3 coding DNA: TGTGCCTGGAGTGTAGGGGACGCTCGGATTGACAGGGGAAACAATGAGCAGTTCTTC. V and J are TRBV30 and TRBJ2-1; TRBD1 matches 8 bases. The CDR3 contains 19 residues. CDR1 and CDR2 (germline): GTSNPN, SVGIG (reference sequence). Trimming cost V 0 bases and J 5 bases; bases outside gene matches: 18.